These 17 T cell receptor beta chains share one sample of origin, sequenced in a study of blood T cell repertoires in COVID-19. Here immunoSEQ multiplex PCR was the method, and the copy in TCRdb shows in-frame clones only, minus some. This sample carries over 250,000 clones, approximately 87% of them seen once, and the ten largest clones take roughly 5.2%. The sequenced material came from PBMCs or T cells enriched from blood (not recorded which). The receptors here all came from a woman aged 25 to 39 who had recovered from COVID-19.

This clone is a singleton in its sample. This chain uses TRBV11-1 with TRBJ2-3; tentative D call: TRBD2 (5 bases). Germline values: CDR1 SGHAT, CDR2 FQDESV (reference sequence). Between the trimmed V and J ends, which lost 0 bases and 5 bases, there was a span of 12 bases. The CDR3 length is 15 residues. CDR3 DNA sequence: TGTGCCAGCAGCTTAGCACGAAGGGCGGGAGATACGCAGTATTTT. This gives the protein CASSLARRAGDTQYF.

This clone was counted a few times. At one of its ends the junction is not consistent with the germline gene, which may arise from a read error. The V gene is TRBV18, the J gene TRBJ1-1; 7 bases are a match to TRBD1. The CDR3 totals 15 residues. Germline values: CDR1 KGHSH, CDR2 LQKENI. Here the CDR3 DNA reads TGTGCCAGCTCACCTGGGCAGGGGGTGAAGACTGAAGCTTTCTTT. Residues: CASSPGQGVKTEAFF.

V and J are TRBV5-1 and TRBJ2-3; perhaps TRBD2 as D (5 bases). Trimming took 1 base from V and 2 from J, leaving 8 bases between them. The CDR3 has 14 amino acids. CDR1 and CDR2 from the germline V gene are SGHRS and YFSETQ. CDR3 DNA sequence: TGCGCCAGCAGCTTGCCGGACTTCACAGATACGCAGTATTTT. Protein: CASSLPDFTDTQYF.

The chain employs TRBV9 and TRBJ2-1; D possibly corresponds to TRBD1 (5 bases). Trimming stripped 4 bases from V and 9 bases from J, with 20 bases between. From germline, CDR1 is SGDLS and CDR2 YYNGEE. The CDR3 extends over 15 amino acids. CDR3 in DNA: TGTGCCAGCAGCCCGGACGGCAGGGCGGTTAGTGAGCAGTTCTTC. This translates into CASSPDGRAVSEQFF.

In the case of this clone: One end of the junction varies from germline; a read error may be responsible. The gene calls are TRBV5-4 and TRBJ1-1; D possibly corresponds to TRBD1 (6 bases). The germline CDR1 and CDR2 sequences are SGHNT and YYREEE (reference sequence). The CDR3 spans 15 residues. In nucleotides, the CDR3 is TGTGCCAGCAGCTCCACCCTACAGGGAAACAGTGAAGCTTTCTTT. Translating gives CASSSTLQGNSEAFF.

The rearrangement uses TRBV5-1 and TRBJ1-1; TRBD1 matches 9 bases. This CDR3 is 17 amino acids long. Trimming took 2 bases from V and 4 from J; bases not matched to a gene: 12. CDR1 SGHRS and CDR2 YFSETQ come from the germline V gene. Here the CDR3 reads CASSFSRDRVFGTEAFF. In DNA, the CDR3 is TGCGCCAGCAGCTTTAGCCGGGACAGGGTGTTCGGCACTGAAGCTTTCTTT. Based on the CDR3 plus reference TRBV5-1 and TRBJ1-1, the full variable domain is KAGVTQTPRYLIKTRGQQVTLSCSPISGHRSVSWYQQTPGQGLQFLFEYFSETQRNKGNFPGRFSGRQFSNSRSEMNVSTLELGDSALYLCASSFSRDRVFGTEAFFGQGTRLTVV.

The chain is built from TRBV4-1 and TRBJ2-1; 15 bases are shared with TRBD2. Germline V gene lookup returns CDR1 MGHRA and CDR2 YSYEKL. The J segment lost 3 bases and the V segment lost 0 bases, leaving 9 bases of the junction unmatched. The CDR3 is 20 residues long. CDR3 in amino acids: CASSQEAGLAGGRNYNEQFF. In DNA, the CDR3 is TGCGCCAGCAGCCAAGAAGCGGGACTAGCGGGGGGCCGGAACTACAATGAGCAGTTCTTC.

DNA for the CDR3: TGTGCCAGCAGTTCGCGGGGGGCAGAGTCACCCCTCCACTTT. It is translated as CASSSRGAESPLHF. The chain is built from TRBV28 and TRBJ1-6; possible D gene TRBD1, 6 bases. Trimming took 4 bases from V and 10 from J, leaving 14 bases between them. CDR3 length: 14 amino acids. CDR1 and CDR2 from the germline V gene are MDHEN and SYDVKM.

The CDR3 spells CASSPRDSLLYGYTF. CDR3 coding DNA: TGTGCCAGCAGTCCTCGGGACAGCCTACTCTATGGCTACACCTTC. V usage is TRBV6-5 and J usage is TRBJ1-2; the match to TRBD1 covers 7 bases. Germline trimming cut 5 bases from V and 4 bases from J; bases unmatched to any gene: 10. This CDR3 contains 15 residues. Germline loops: CDR1 MNHEY, CDR2 SVGAGI.

The chain recombines TRBV19 with TRBJ1-1, with TRBD1 matching over 9 bases. Per germline, CDR1 LNHDA and CDR2 SQIVND (reference sequence). CDR3 length: 15 amino acids. Trimming removed 7 bases from V and 5 bases from J; junction bases left unmatched: 11. CDR3 loop: CASTYGGQGWTEAFF. The CDR3 coding sequence is TGTGCCAGTACTTATGGGGGACAGGGCTGGACTGAAGCTTTCTTT. Full variable domain (remainder filled in from reference TRBV19 and TRBJ1-1): DGGITQSPKYLFRKEGQNVTLSCEQNLNHDAMYWYRQDPGQGLRLIYYSQIVNDFQKGDIAEGYSVSREKKESFPLTVTSAQKNPTAFYLCASTYGGQGWTEAFFGQGTRLTVV.

The CDR3 here is CASRRGGDSDTQYF. DNA for the CDR3: TGTGCCAGCCGGAGAGGGGGGGATTCGGATACGCAGTATTTT. The chain is built from TRBV11-2 and TRBJ2-3; possibly TRBD2 for D (7 bases). The CDR3 runs 14 residues. The V and J ends lost 8 bases and 6 bases respectively, with 18 bases between them. Germline V gene sequence: CDR1 SGHAT, CDR2 FQNNGV.

This chain links TRBV5-8 with TRBJ2-1, with a weak D call TRBD1 (6 bases). The germline gives CDR1 SGHTS, CDR2 YDEGEE. The CDR3 runs 15 residues. Trimming removed 6 bases from V and 0 bases from J, with 13 bases in between. CDR3 residues: CASTSLQGSYNEQFF. CDR3 bases: TGTGCCAGCACCTCTTTACAGGGCTCCTACAATGAGCAGTTCTTC.

The genes are TRBV19 and TRBJ1-1; tentative D call: TRBD1 (5 bases). Trimming took 4 bases from V and 4 from J, leaving 13 bases between them. Germline lookup yields CDR1 LNHDA and CDR2 SQIVND (reference sequence). The CDR3 has 14 residues. The CDR3 DNA sequence: TGTGCCAGTAGTACCCCCGGGAGGGGCACTGAAGCTTTCTTT. This encodes CASSTPGRGTEAFF.

The chain employs TRBV19 and TRBJ2-7; the D gene is possibly TRBD2 (6 bases). The germline CDR1 and CDR2 sequences are LNHDA and SQIVND (reference sequence). CDR3 length: 15 residues. V shed 0 bases and J shed 6 bases, with 15 bases lying between them. In DNA, the CDR3 is TGTGCCAGTAGTATAGATCGGAGGGGCCCTCTCGAGCAGTACTTC. The encoded protein is CASSIDRRGPLEQYF. Supplemented by reference TRBV19 and TRBJ2-7, the full variable domain reads DGGITQSPKYLFRKEGQNVTLSCEQNLNHDAMYWYRQDPGQGLRLIYYSQIVNDFQKGDIAEGYSVSREKKESFPLTVTSAQKNPTAFYLCASSIDRRGPLEQYFGPGTRLTVT.

V and J are TRBV19 and TRBJ1-3; D uncertain. CDR1 LNHDA and CDR2 SQIVND come from the germline V gene (reference sequence). CDR3 size: 14 residues. The V end was cut by 5 bases, the J end by 0 bases, with 8 bases between. This CDR3 is CASSWGDSGNTIYF. In DNA form, the CDR3 reads TGTGCCAGTAGTTGGGGAGACTCTGGAAACACCATATATTTT.

This clone showed up just once. The V and J genes are TRBV7-6 and TRBJ2-1, with D possibly matching TRBD2 (6 bases). The CDR3 length is 17 residues. CDR1 is SGHVS, CDR2 FNYEAQ, per germline. The ends were cut back, 1 base at V and 0 bases at J, with 13 bases in the middle. CDR3 DNA sequence: TGTGCCAGCAGCTTAGAGGTGGCGGGGAGCTCCTACAATGAGCAGTTCTTC. It codes for CASSLEVAGSSYNEQFF.

V and J are TRBV2 and TRBJ1-5, with 7 bases identical to TRBD1. V shed 5 bases and J 4 bases; nucleotides not matched to a gene: 8. The CDR3 is made up of 15 amino acids. Germline V CDR1 and CDR2: SNHLY, FYNNEI. The CDR3 is CASSTFGTENQPQHF. Here the CDR3 DNA reads TGTGCCAGCAGTACGTTTGGGACAGAGAATCAGCCCCAGCATTTT. The whole variable domain, filled in from reference TRBV2 and TRBJ1-5, reads EPEVTQTPSHQVTQMGQEVILRCVPISNHLYFYWYRQILGQKVEFLVSFYNNEISEKSEIFDDQFSVERPDGSNFTLKIRSTKLEDSAMYFCASSTFGTENQPQHFGDGTRLSIL.